Listed here are 18 T cell receptor beta chains from one sample, sequenced in a study of OX40 agonist ivuxolimab in advanced cancers. The method was immunoSEQ multiplex PCR; TCRdb's version includes in-frame clones alone and lacks a portion of them. Of over 25,000 clones listed, 75% to 90% were seen once; the top ten hold less than 30%. Sequenced material: CD4+ or CD8+ T cells sorted from blood, taken in a trial of the OX40 agonist ivuxolimab. The receptors originated from an adult with an advanced solid tumor such as melanoma, head and neck, liver or kidney cancer.

This chain uses TRBV28 with TRBJ2-7; a weak D match, TRBD2 (6 bases). From germline, CDR1 is MDHEN and CDR2 SYDVKM. The germline V and J ends were trimmed by 3 bases and 3 bases, with 15 bases remaining between them. This CDR3 comprises 15 residues. The CDR3 region has the DNA TGTGCCAGCAGTTTGATCCGGGACTCGATCTACGAGCAGTACTTC. Translated, it gives CASSLIRDSIYEQYF. The full variable domain, in which reference TRBV28 and TRBJ2-7 provide the parts outside the CDR3, is DVKVTQSSRYLVKRTGEKVFLECVQDMDHENMFWYRQDPGLGLRLIYFSYDVKMKEKGDIPEGYSVSREKKERFSLILESASTNQTSMYLCASSLIRDSIYEQYFGPGTRLTVT.

The V call is TRBV11-3, the J call TRBJ1-5; TRBD1 might be the D (5 bases). Germline CDR1 reads SGHNT; CDR2 reads YENEEA. V was shortened by 1 base and J by 4 bases, with 23 bases between the two germline ends. The length of the CDR3 is 19 residues. CDR3 protein: CASSLGRGAWWTGNQPQHF. In DNA, the CDR3 is TGTGCCAGCAGCTTAGGACGCGGGGCGTGGTGGACGGGAAATCAGCCCCAGCATTTT.

This clone appeared a few times. V usage is TRBV6-6 and J usage is TRBJ2-3; 11 bases fit TRBD2. The CDR3 is 16 residues long. Per the germline V gene, CDR1 is MNHNY and CDR2 is SVGAGI (reference sequence). J gave up 6 bases and V 10 bases, and 15 bases lay outside the gene matches. The CDR3 here is CATSPGTSGSRDTQYF. For the CDR3, the DNA is TGTGCCACCTCGCCGGGGACTAGCGGATCCCGGGATACGCAGTATTTT.

This clone came up once. This rearrangement joins TRBV5-4 to TRBJ2-2, with 7 positions matching TRBD1. CDR3 size: 13 residues. CDR1 SGHNT and CDR2 YYREEE come from the germline V gene (reference sequence). The ends lost 4 bases at V and 5 bases at J; junction bases unmatched: 2. The CDR3 loop is CASSRTGTGELFF. The CDR3 DNA sequence: TGTGCCAGCAGCCGGACAGGAACCGGGGAGCTGTTTTTT.

The chain carries TRBV7-3 and TRBJ2-3, with TRBD2 identical over 9 bases. Germline V CDR1 and CDR2: SGHTA, FQGTGA. The V gene end was trimmed by 5 bases and the J gene end by 2 bases; junction bases not matched to a gene: 8. The length of the CDR3 is 16 residues. The CDR3 here is CASSKPTSGLTDTQYF. CDR3 bases: TGTGCCAGCAGCAAACCGACTAGCGGCCTCACAGATACGCAGTATTTT. The full variable domain, with the rest looked up from reference TRBV7-3 and TRBJ2-3, is GAGVSQTPSNKVTEKGKYVELRCDPISGHTALYWYRQSLGQGPEFLIYFQGTGAADDSGLPNDRFFAVRPEGSVSTLKIQRTERGDSAVYLCASSKPTSGLTDTQYFGPGTRLTVL.

The V gene is TRBV19, the J gene TRBJ2-1; tentatively, D is TRBD1 (6 bases). CDR3 length equals 13 residues. Germline V lookup: CDR1 LNHDA, CDR2 SQIVND (reference sequence). V gave up 10 bases and J gave up 4 bases, with 14 bases separating them. CDR3 DNA sequence: TGTGCCACAAGAAGGGGGTTTTACAATGAGCAGTTCTTC. It translates to CATRRGFYNEQFF.

This clone rates as medium-sized. The rearrangement links TRBV28 to TRBJ2-7; D call uncertain. The CDR3 totals 12 residues. The germline V gene has CDR1 MDHEN and CDR2 SYDVKM. The V and J ends lost 3 bases and 6 bases respectively, with 9 bases between them. The chain's CDR3 is CASSFLSTEQYF. CDR3 coding DNA: TGTGCCAGCAGTTTCCTTAGTACCGAGCAGTACTTC.

The rearrangement uses TRBV29-1 and TRBJ2-7; D is uncertain. V lost 5 bases to trimming and J lost 1 base, with 3 bases between them. Per the germline V gene, CDR1 is SQVTM and CDR2 is ANQGSEA. The CDR3 runs to 10 residues. The CDR3 is CSVFSYEQYF. CDR3 nucleotides: TGCAGCGTTTTTTCCTACGAGCAGTACTTC.

The chain employs TRBV7-6 and TRBJ2-1, with 10 bases fitting TRBD2. This CDR3 has 12 amino acids. Germline trimming cut 10 bases from V and 7 bases from J; bases unmatched to any gene: 4. Germline assignment: CDR1 SGHVS and CDR2 FNYEAQ. The CDR3, as DNA: TGTGCCATCTCGGGACTAGCGAATGAGCAGTTCTTC. As protein: CAISGLANEQFF.

This clone showed up just once. The rearrangement joins TRBV6-6 to TRBJ2-7; D not certain. Trimming took off 0 bases at V and 5 bases at J, with 17 bases between the two ends. The CDR3 extends over 16 amino acids. Germline CDR1 reads MNHNY; CDR2 reads SVGAGI (reference sequence). The CDR3 reads CASSYSRLISVDEQYF. CDR3 DNA: TGTGCCAGCAGTTACTCCAGGCTCATCTCAGTAGACGAGCAGTACTTC.

The chain carries TRBV6-6 and TRBJ1-5; 8 bases map to TRBD1. The length of the CDR3 is 14 residues. Trimming cost V 4 bases and J 8 bases; bases outside gene matches: 7. The V gene's germline CDR1 is MNHNY and CDR2 SVGAGI (reference sequence). As DNA, the CDR3 is TGTGCCAGCAGTTCAGGACAGGGTGTTGAGCCCCAGCATTTT. As protein: CASSSGQGVEPQHF.

The chain couples TRBV9 to TRBJ1-3; the D is unclear. Germline V gene lookup returns CDR1 SGDLS and CDR2 YYNGEE. There are 15 residues in the CDR3. V was clipped by 0 bases and J by 0 bases, with 7 bases between them. The CDR3 sequence: CASSVGSGSGNTIYF. The CDR3 DNA follows: TGTGCCAGCAGCGTAGGGTCGGGCTCTGGAAACACCATATATTTT.

This chain uses TRBV27 with TRBJ2-1; maybe TRBD2 (7 bases). Trimming shortened V by 3 bases and J by 8 bases, and 23 bases separated the two germline ends. Germline CDR1 MNHEY, CDR2 SMNVEV (reference sequence). CDR3 size: 17 residues. CDR3 sequence (DNA): TGTGCCAGCAGTTTCCTCCCAAAGGGGGGGGGCAACGATGAGCAGTTCTTC. The encoded protein is CASSFLPKGGGNDEQFF.

The chain links TRBV13 to TRBJ2-7; D is perhaps TRBD2 (5 bases). Per the germline V gene, CDR1 is PRHDT and CDR2 is FYEKMQ (reference sequence). Trimming removed 5 bases from V and 5 bases from J, with 10 bases in between. CDR3 length: 12 amino acids. The chain's CDR3 is CASSLAGHEQYF. The CDR3 coding sequence is TGTGCCAGCAGCCTGGCGGGTCACGAGCAGTACTTC.

The chain has TRBV7-8 and TRBJ2-3; 10 nucleotides align to TRBD1. J was trimmed by 0 bases and V by 1 base; bases with no gene match: 10. Germline V gene sequence: CDR1 SGHVS, CDR2 FQNEAQ. The CDR3 loop spans 19 amino acids. CDR3 sequence reads: CASSLGGTGALTSTDTQYF. CDR3 in DNA: TGTGCCAGCAGCTTAGGGGGGACAGGGGCCCTGACTAGCACAGATACGCAGTATTTT.

This chain uses TRBV27 with TRBJ2-3; D might be TRBD1 (5 bases). Trimming took 4 bases from V and 3 from J, leaving 11 bases between them. From germline, CDR1 is MNHEY and CDR2 SMNVEV (reference sequence). This CDR3 spans 14 amino acids. The CDR3 loop is CASSSTRVTDTQYF. In DNA, the CDR3 is TGTGCCAGCAGTTCGACCAGGGTGACAGATACGCAGTATTTT.

The rearrangement uses TRBV28 and TRBJ1-1; D perhaps matches TRBD1 (5 bases). CDR1 is MDHEN, CDR2 SYDVKM, per germline. There are 14 residues in the CDR3. Trimming took 8 bases from V and 6 from J, leaving 19 bases between them. For the CDR3, the DNA is TGTGCCAGCGTCAACCCAAGGGGATCCCCTGAAGCTTTCTTT. Its protein product is CASVNPRGSPEAFF.

The genes are TRBV21-1 and TRBJ1-3. TRBV21-1 is a pseudogene segment. This CDR3 comprises 16 residues. The CDR3: CASTMGGRFSGNTIYF. For the CDR3, the DNA is TGTGCCAGCACCATGGGGGGACGATTCTCTGGAAACACCATATATTTT.